This TCR beta chain was profiled in a study of blood T cell repertoires in COVID-19. Looked up from germline, CDR1 is SGHNT and CDR2 is YYREEE (reference sequence). The CDR3 is 14 residues long. Trimming took 1 base from V and 6 from J, leaving 14 bases between them. The data were produced by immunoSEQ multiplex PCR, yet TCRdb's version contains in-frame clones alone and is incomplete. The sample includes some 30,000 clones, roughly nine tenths seen only once; the top ten take approximately 3.4%. The specimen was peripheral blood. The chain has TRBV5-4 and TRBJ2-7, with D maybe TRBD2 (7 bases). The sequence derives from a human donor in a cohort sampled during active COVID-19. Here the CDR3 DNA reads TGTGCCAGCAGCTTGTTCGGGGGGCCACGCGAGCAGTACTTC. As protein: CASSLFGGPREQYF.